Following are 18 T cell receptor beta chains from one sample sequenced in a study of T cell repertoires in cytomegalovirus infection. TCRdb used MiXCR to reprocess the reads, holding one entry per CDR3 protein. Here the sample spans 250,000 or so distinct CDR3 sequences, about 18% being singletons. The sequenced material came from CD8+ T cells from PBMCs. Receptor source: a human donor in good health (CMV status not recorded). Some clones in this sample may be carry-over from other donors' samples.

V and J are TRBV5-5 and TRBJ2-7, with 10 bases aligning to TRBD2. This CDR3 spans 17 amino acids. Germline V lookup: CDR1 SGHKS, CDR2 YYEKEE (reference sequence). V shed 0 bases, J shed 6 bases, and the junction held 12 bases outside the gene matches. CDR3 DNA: TGTGCCAGCAGCTTGGTGTTTCGAGCGGGGGGGTTCCGCGAGCAGTACTTC. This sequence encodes CASSLVFRAGGFREQYF. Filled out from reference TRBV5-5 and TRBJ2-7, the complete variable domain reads DAGVTQSPTHLIKTRGQQVTLRCSPISGHKSVSWYQQVLGQGPQFIFQYYEKEERGRGNFPDRFSARQFPNYSSELNVNALLLGDSALYLCASSLVFRAGGFREQYFGPGTRLTVT.

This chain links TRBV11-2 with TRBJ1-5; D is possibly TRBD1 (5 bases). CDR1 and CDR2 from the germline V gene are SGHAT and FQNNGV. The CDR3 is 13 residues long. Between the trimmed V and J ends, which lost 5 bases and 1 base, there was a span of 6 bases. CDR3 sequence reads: CASSGTSNQPQHF. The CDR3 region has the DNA TGTGCCAGCAGCGGGACGAGCAATCAGCCCCAGCATTTT.

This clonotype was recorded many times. The CDR3 sequence: CASSLNLVRAVTGELFF. The CDR3, as DNA: TGTGCCAGCAGCTTAAATCTGGTCAGGGCGGTCACCGGGGAGCTGTTTTTT. V gene TRBV7-2 combines with J gene TRBJ2-2; D may be TRBD1 (5 bases). V was trimmed by 2 bases and J by 4 bases, leaving 17 bases between them. The CDR3 sequence is 17 residues long. CDR1 is SGHTA, CDR2 FQGNSA, per germline.

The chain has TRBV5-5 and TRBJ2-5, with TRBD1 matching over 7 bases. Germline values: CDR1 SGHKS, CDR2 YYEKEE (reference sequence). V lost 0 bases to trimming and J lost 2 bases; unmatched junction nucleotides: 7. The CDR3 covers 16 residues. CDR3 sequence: CASSLGPLGQQETQYF. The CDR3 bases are TGTGCCAGCAGCTTGGGACCGCTGGGACAGCAAGAGACCCAGTACTTC.

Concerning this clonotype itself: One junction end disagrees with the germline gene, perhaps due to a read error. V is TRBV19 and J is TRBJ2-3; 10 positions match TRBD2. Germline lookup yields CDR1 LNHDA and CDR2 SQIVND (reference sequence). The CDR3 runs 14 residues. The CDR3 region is CDSKREGGTDTQYF. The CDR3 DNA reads TGTGACAGTAAGCGGGAGGGGGGCACAGATACGCAGTATTTT.

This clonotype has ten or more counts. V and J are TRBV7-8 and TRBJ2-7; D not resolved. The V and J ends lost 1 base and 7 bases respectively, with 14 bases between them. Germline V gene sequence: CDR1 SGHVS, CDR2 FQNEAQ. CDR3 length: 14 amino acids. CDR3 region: CASSLVSALREQYF. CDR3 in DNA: TGTGCCAGCAGCTTAGTGTCGGCTTTACGGGAGCAGTACTTC.

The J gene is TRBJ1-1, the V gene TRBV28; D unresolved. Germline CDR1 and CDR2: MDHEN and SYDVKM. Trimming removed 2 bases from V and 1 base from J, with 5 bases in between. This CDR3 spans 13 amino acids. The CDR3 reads CASSLRQNTEAFF. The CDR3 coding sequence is TGTGCCAGCAGTTTAAGGCAGAACACTGAAGCTTTCTTT.

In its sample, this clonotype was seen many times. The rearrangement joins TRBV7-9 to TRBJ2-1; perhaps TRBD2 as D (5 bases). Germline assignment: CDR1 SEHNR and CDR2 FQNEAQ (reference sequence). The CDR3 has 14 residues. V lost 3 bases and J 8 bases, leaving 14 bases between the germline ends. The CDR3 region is CASSFPGNGDEQFF. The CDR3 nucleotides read TGTGCCAGCAGCTTTCCCGGGAATGGGGATGAGCAGTTCTTC.

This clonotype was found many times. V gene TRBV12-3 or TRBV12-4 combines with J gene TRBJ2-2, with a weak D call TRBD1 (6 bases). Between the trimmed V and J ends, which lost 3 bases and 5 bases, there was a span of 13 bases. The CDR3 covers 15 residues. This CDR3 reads CASSFSGGGTGELFF. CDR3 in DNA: TGTGCCAGCAGTTTTTCTGGGGGCGGAACCGGGGAGCTGTTTTTT.

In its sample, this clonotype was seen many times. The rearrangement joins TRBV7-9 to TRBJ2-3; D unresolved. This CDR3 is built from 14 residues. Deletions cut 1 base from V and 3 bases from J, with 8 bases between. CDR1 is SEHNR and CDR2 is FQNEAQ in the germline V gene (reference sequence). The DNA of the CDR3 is TGTGCCAGCAGCTTAGAAGGGTTGACAGATACGCAGTATTTT. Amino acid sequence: CASSLEGLTDTQYF.

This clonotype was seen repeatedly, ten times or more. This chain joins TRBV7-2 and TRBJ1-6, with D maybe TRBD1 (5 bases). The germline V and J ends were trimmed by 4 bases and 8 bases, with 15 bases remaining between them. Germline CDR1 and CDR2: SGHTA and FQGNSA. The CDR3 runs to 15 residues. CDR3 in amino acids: CASSYPRGRDSPLHF. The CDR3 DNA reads TGTGCCAGCAGCTACCCCCGGGGCAGGGATTCACCCCTCCACTTT.

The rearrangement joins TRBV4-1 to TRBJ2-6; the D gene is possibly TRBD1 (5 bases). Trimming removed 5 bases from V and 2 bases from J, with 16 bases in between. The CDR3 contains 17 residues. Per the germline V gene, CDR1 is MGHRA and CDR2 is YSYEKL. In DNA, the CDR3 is TGCGCCAGCAGCTACCAGGCGGCAGGGACTGGGGCCAACGTCCTGACTTTC. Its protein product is CASSYQAAGTGANVLTF.

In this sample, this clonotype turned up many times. The CDR3 protein is CASSYIPPEPNEQFF. CDR3 in DNA: TGTGCCAGCAGTTACATCCCGCCGGAACCGAATGAGCAGTTCTTC. V gene TRBV6-2 or TRBV6-3 combines with J gene TRBJ2-1; D is ambiguous. The V end was cut by 2 bases, the J end by 7 bases, with 15 bases between. Germline V gives CDR1 MNHEY, CDR2 SVGEGT. The CDR3 runs to 15 residues.

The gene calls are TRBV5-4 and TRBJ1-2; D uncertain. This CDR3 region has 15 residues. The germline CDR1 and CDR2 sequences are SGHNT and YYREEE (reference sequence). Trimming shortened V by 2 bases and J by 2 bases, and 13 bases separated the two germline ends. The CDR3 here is CASSFPMGGNYGYTF. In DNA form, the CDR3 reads TGTGCCAGCAGCTTCCCCATGGGAGGAAACTATGGCTACACCTTC.

As DNA, the CDR3 is TGTGCCAGCAGCTGGGCACCAGCGGGGAAACACACCGGGGAGCTGTTTTTT. It translates to CASSWAPAGKHTGELFF. The genes are TRBV7-2 and TRBJ2-2, with 7 bases fitting TRBD2. The germline gives CDR1 SGHTA, CDR2 FQGNSA. CDR3 size: 17 residues. V shed 4 bases, J shed 3 bases, and the junction held 11 bases outside the gene matches.

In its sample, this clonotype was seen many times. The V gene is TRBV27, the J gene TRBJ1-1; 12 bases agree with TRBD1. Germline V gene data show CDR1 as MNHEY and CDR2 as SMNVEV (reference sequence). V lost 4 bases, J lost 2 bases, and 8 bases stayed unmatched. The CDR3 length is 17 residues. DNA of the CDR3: TGTGCCAGCAGTTCCCGGGACAGGGGGCCGCATAACACTGAAGCTTTCTTT. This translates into CASSSRDRGPHNTEAFF.

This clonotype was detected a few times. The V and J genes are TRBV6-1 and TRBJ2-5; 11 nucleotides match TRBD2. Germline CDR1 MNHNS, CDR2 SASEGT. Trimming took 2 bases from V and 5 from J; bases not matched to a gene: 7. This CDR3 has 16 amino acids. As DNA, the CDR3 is TGTGCCAGCAGTGAAAGGATAGCGGGGGGGCCGGAGACCCAGTACTTC. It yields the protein CASSERIAGGPETQYF.

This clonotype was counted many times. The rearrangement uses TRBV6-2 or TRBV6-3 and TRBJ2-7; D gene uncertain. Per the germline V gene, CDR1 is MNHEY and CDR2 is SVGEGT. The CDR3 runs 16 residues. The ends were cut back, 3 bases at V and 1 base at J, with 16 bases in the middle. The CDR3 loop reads CASSYRRTLLSYEQYF. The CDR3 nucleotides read TGTGCCAGCAGTTATCGCCGGACGCTACTTTCCTACGAGCAGTACTTC.